The next 28 T cell receptor beta chains were all read from a single sample in a study of cytomegalovirus exposure and HLA in healthy donors. 13 Jbeta primers and 60 Vbeta primers were used for the PCR. Only in-frame clones appear in the TCRdb table, and some are missing; sequencing was by immunoSEQ multiplex PCR. The sample comprises about 150,000 clones, about 75% of which are singletons, and about 1.3% rests with the top ten. Sample: PBMCs. The receptor set was obtained from a man in his late teens or twenties in good health and CMV-seronegative.

The chain employs TRBV7-8 and TRBJ2-7, with D perhaps matching TRBD2 (5 bases). The CDR3 contains 14 residues. Trimming stripped 3 bases from V and 2 bases from J, with 11 bases between. Germline CDR1 SGHVS, CDR2 FQNEAQ. CDR3 loop: CASSFDRGTYEQYF. The CDR3 nucleotides read TGTGCCAGCAGCTTTGACCGGGGAACCTACGAGCAGTACTTC.

The chain recombines TRBV6-5 with TRBJ2-7; 8 bases are shared with TRBD2. The germline gives CDR1 MNHEY, CDR2 SVGAGI. V shed 0 bases, J shed 3 bases, and the junction held 4 bases outside the gene matches. This CDR3 region has 15 residues. The CDR3: CASSYSALAVYEQYF. The DNA of the CDR3 is TGTGCCAGCAGTTACTCGGCACTAGCGGTCTACGAGCAGTACTTC.

The chain employs TRBV6-5 and TRBJ2-7; maybe TRBD1 (5 bases). V was cut by 5 bases and J by 7 bases, with 12 bases left in between. Germline V gene lookup returns CDR1 MNHEY and CDR2 SVGAGI. There are 12 residues in the CDR3. CDR3 DNA: TGTGCCAGCAGTGAAAATACAGGAGAGCAGTACTTC. This gives the protein CASSENTGEQYF.

This clone was seen a few times. The chain links TRBV6-1 to TRBJ2-7; possibly TRBD1 for D (6 bases). Germline values: CDR1 MNHNS, CDR2 SASEGT. The CDR3 is 15 residues long. The V gene lost 4 bases and the J gene lost 6 bases, with 19 bases spanning the gap. This CDR3 reads CASSATQGPRGEQYF. The CDR3 DNA reads as TGTGCCAGCAGTGCAACACAGGGACCCCGGGGCGAGCAGTACTTC.

As DNA, the CDR3 is TGTGCCAGCAGCTTGGGACTGTCCGAGCAGTACTTC. Translating it yields CASSLGLSEQYF. V and J are TRBV5-4 and TRBJ2-7; D gene uncertain. V was trimmed by 0 bases and J by 6 bases, leaving 7 bases between them. CDR1 and CDR2 (germline): SGHNT, YYREEE (reference sequence). The length of the CDR3 is 12 residues.

The genes are TRBV19 and TRBJ1-2, with a weak D call TRBD1 (6 bases). Trimming removed 10 bases at V and 4 bases at J, with 28 bases between. The length of the CDR3 is 17 residues. Germline CDR1 and CDR2: LNHDA and SQIVND (reference sequence). The CDR3 bases are TGTGCCACCGCCAGGGTACGGGGCAGGGGATTGGGCTATGGCTACACCTTC. Its protein is CATARVRGRGLGYGYTF.

This clone was detected only a few times. This sequence joins TRBV5-4 and TRBJ2-1; 7 bases align to TRBD2. The CDR3 has 12 amino acids. Germline V gives CDR1 SGHNT, CDR2 YYREEE (reference sequence). Trimming removed 9 bases from V and 4 bases from J; junction bases left unmatched: 4. The CDR3 protein is CATREYYNEQFF. In nucleotides, the CDR3 is TGTGCCACGCGGGAGTATTACAATGAGCAGTTCTTC. The full variable domain, with the rest looked up from reference TRBV5-4 and TRBJ2-1, is ETGVTQSPTHLIKTRGQQVTLRCSSQSGHNTVSWYQQALGQGPQFIFQYYREEENGRGNFPPRFSGLQFPNYSSELNVNALELDDSALYLCATREYYNEQFFGPGTRLTVL.

This clone showed up just a few times. The V and J genes are TRBV6-5 and TRBJ1-2, with TRBD1 matching over 7 bases. V shed 6 bases, J shed 4 bases, and the junction held 11 bases outside the gene matches. In germline, CDR1 is MNHEY, CDR2 SVGAGI. The CDR3 covers 15 residues. The CDR3 region is CASRLQGELLYGYTF. CDR3 nucleotide sequence: TGTGCCAGCAGACTTCAGGGGGAACTCCTCTATGGCTACACCTTC.

This clone was detected a few times. The chain is built from TRBV5-5 and TRBJ2-7; D might be TRBD1 (6 bases). Germline V CDR1 and CDR2: SGHKS, YYEKEE (reference sequence). The CDR3 has 14 residues. Trimming shortened V by 0 bases and J by 2 bases, and 9 bases separated the two germline ends. CDR3 loop: CASSLGTETYEQYF. The CDR3 nucleotides are TGTGCCAGCAGCTTGGGGACAGAGACCTACGAGCAGTACTTC.

This clone occurred a few times. The chain couples TRBV5-5 to TRBJ1-2, with D perhaps matching TRBD1 (6 bases). Per the germline V gene, CDR1 is SGHKS and CDR2 is YYEKEE (reference sequence). This CDR3 spans 17 amino acids. Trimming left V 0 bases short and J 7 bases short, with 22 bases between. DNA of the CDR3: TGTGCCAGCAGCTTGGCCGAGGGAACAGGGTTATCAGGTGGCTACACCTTC. The encoded protein is CASSLAEGTGLSGGYTF.

CDR3 protein: CATTVGSGVSYEQYF. The CDR3, as DNA: TGTGCCACCACGGTTGGGAGCGGGGTCTCCTACGAGCAGTACTTC. V is TRBV2 and J is TRBJ2-7, with 7 nucleotides matching TRBD2. The CDR3 has 15 residues. Germline assignment: CDR1 SNHLY and CDR2 FYNNEI. The ends lost 10 bases at V and 0 bases at J; junction bases unmatched: 12. The whole variable domain, remainder taken from reference TRBV2 and TRBJ2-7, is EPEVTQTPSHQVTQMGQEVILRCVPISNHLYFYWYRQILGQKVEFLVSFYNNEISEKSEIFDDQFSVERPDGSNFTLKIRSTKLEDSAMYFCATTVGSGVSYEQYFGPGTRLTVT.

This clone occurred a few times. The chain combines TRBV30 with TRBJ2-5, with 11 bases that match TRBD2. The CDR3 loop spans 14 amino acids. Germline V CDR1 and CDR2: GTSNPN, SVGIG (reference sequence). V was pared by 2 bases and J by 5 bases, with 4 bases of the junction left unmatched. The CDR3: CAWSLRTSGETQYF. CDR3 in DNA: TGTGCCTGGAGTCTAAGGACTAGCGGGGAGACCCAGTACTTC.

This clone appeared a few times. At one end, the junction sequence differs from germline, possibly due to a read error. The chain has TRBV7-9 and TRBJ2-7; perhaps TRBD1 as D (5 bases). Looked up from germline, CDR1 is SEHNR and CDR2 is FQNEAQ (reference sequence). The CDR3 consists of 13 residues. The CDR3 protein is CSSSLVGPYEQYF. In DNA form, the CDR3 reads TGTTCCAGCAGCTTAGTGGGGCCCTACGAGCAGTACTTC.

In regard to this clone: The junction shows a germline mismatch at one end, possibly a read error. The chain has TRBV6-5 and TRBJ2-7; 8 bases fit TRBD2. The CDR3 sequence is 15 residues long. Germline lookup yields CDR1 MNHEY and CDR2 SVGAGI. The CDR3 nucleotides read TGTGCCAGCAGTCGGGGGTCGAGTAGCGGGAATGTGTTGAACTTC. Translating gives CASSRGSSSGNVLNF.

This clone came up a few times. The V and J genes are TRBV28 and TRBJ1-2; maybe TRBD1 (6 bases). This CDR3 spans 14 amino acids. Trimming pared 3 bases from V and 5 bases from J, leaving 13 bases between. Looked up from germline, CDR1 is MDHEN and CDR2 is SYDVKM. In DNA, the CDR3 is TGTGCCAGCAGTTTGGGGGCCCCAACTTATGGCTACACCTTC. It is translated as CASSLGAPTYGYTF.

The chain joins TRBV10-2 to TRBJ2-3; D might be TRBD2 (5 bases). The germline V gene has CDR1 WSHSY and CDR2 SAAADI. This CDR3 is built from 14 residues. V lost 6 bases to trimming and J lost 1 base, with 11 bases between them. The CDR3 coding sequence is TGCGCCAGCAGCCCCTGGCGGGGCACAGATACGCAGTATTTT. It translates to CASSPWRGTDTQYF.

The table lists this clone with a few counts. The chain carries TRBV7-2 and TRBJ2-1; maybe TRBD2 (6 bases). Germline values: CDR1 SGHTA, CDR2 FQGNSA. Trimming left V 5 bases short and J 10 bases short, with 21 bases between. The CDR3 consists of 15 residues. The CDR3 nucleotides read TGTGCCAGCAGCCCAGGAGGGCAGACAATAGGCGAGCAGTTCTTC. Protein sequence: CASSPGGQTIGEQFF.

This clone occurred a few times. The chain links TRBV4-1 to TRBJ2-5, with TRBD2 matching 12 bases. CDR1 is MGHRA, CDR2 YSYEKL, per germline. After removal of 2 bases from V and 5 bases from J, the junction contained 9 bases not matched to a gene. The length of the CDR3 is 17 residues. The CDR3 is CASSQPWALAGGETQYF. DNA of the CDR3: TGCGCCAGCAGCCAACCCTGGGCCCTAGCGGGAGGGGAGACCCAGTACTTC.

V gene TRBV29-1 combines with J gene TRBJ1-4, with 8 positions matching TRBD1. Germline V gene data show CDR1 as SQVTM and CDR2 as ANQGSEA. Trimming took 6 bases from V and 6 from J; bases not matched to a gene: 6. This CDR3 is 13 amino acids long. CDR3 sequence reads: CSVGGQVDEKLFF. The DNA of the CDR3 is TGCAGCGTGGGGGGACAGGTCGATGAAAAACTGTTTTTT.

V usage is TRBV7-2 and J usage is TRBJ2-5, with TRBD2 as a possible D gene (6 bases). The end of the DNA aligns better with TRBJ2-7, so the J call may be wrong. The germline gives CDR1 SGHTA, CDR2 FQGNSA. The CDR3 is 15 amino acids. The CDR3: CASSLVGGPVYEQYF. The CDR3 DNA follows: TGTGCCAGCAGCTTAGTCGGGGGACCAGTCTACGAGCAGTACTTC.

The chain uses TRBV5-4 and TRBJ2-7, with 10 bases aligning to TRBD2. The CDR3 is made up of 14 amino acids. After removal of 5 bases from V and 2 bases from J, the junction contained 4 bases not matched to a gene. CDR1 is SGHNT and CDR2 is YYREEE in the germline V gene (reference sequence). Here the CDR3 reads CASRTSGTPYEQYF. CDR3 coding DNA: TGTGCCAGCAGAACTAGCGGGACTCCCTACGAGCAGTACTTC.

This clone has just a few counts. This rearrangement joins TRBV25-1 to TRBJ2-1; no firm D call. Trimming stripped 5 bases from V and 10 bases from J, with 12 bases between. The CDR3 runs to 12 residues. The germline V gene has CDR1 MGHDK and CDR2 SYGVNS. The CDR3 DNA is TGTGCCAGCAGTCACAGCCTGAACGAGCAGTTCTTC. This sequence encodes CASSHSLNEQFF.

The chain couples TRBV7-8 to TRBJ2-1; TRBD2 aligns across 7 bases. The V and J ends lost 5 bases and 0 bases, in that order; junction bases with no gene match: 13. The V gene's germline CDR1 is SGHVS and CDR2 FQNEAQ. The CDR3 length is 18 residues. As DNA, the CDR3 is TGTGCCAGCAGCCCCCCAGGCCAGGCTAGCGGCTCCTACAATGAGCAGTTCTTC. As protein: CASSPPGQASGSYNEQFF.

The CDR3 loop is CASSPRGSPDTDTQYF. The CDR3 nucleotides read TGTGCCAGCAGCCCGAGGGGGTCCCCCGATACAGATACGCAGTATTTT. This chain links TRBV7-9 with TRBJ2-3, with TRBD1 as a possible D gene (6 bases). The CDR3 loop spans 16 amino acids. Trimming removed 5 bases at V and 3 bases at J, with 18 bases between. From germline, CDR1 is SEHNR and CDR2 FQNEAQ (reference sequence).

This clone showed up just a few times. The chain uses TRBV6-5 and TRBJ2-5; TRBD2 matches at 8 bases. The germline V gene has CDR1 MNHEY and CDR2 SVGAGI. CDR3 size: 13 residues. V was pared by 4 bases and J by 5 bases, with 3 bases of the junction left unmatched. The CDR3, as DNA: TGTGCCAGCAGTTTTACGGGGGGGGAGACCCAGTACTTC. Amino acid sequence: CASSFTGGETQYF.

This clone was seen a few times. The chain joins TRBV5-5 to TRBJ2-3; D is ambiguous. The germline gives CDR1 SGHKS, CDR2 YYEKEE (reference sequence). The CDR3 is made up of 13 amino acids. Trimming shortened V by 4 bases and J by 0 bases, and 6 bases separated the two germline ends. The CDR3 sequence is CASSPLSTDTQYF. The CDR3 coding sequence is TGTGCCAGCAGCCCTCTGAGCACAGATACGCAGTATTTT. Variable domain in full (rest from reference TRBV5-5 and TRBJ2-3): DAGVTQSPTHLIKTRGQQVTLRCSPISGHKSVSWYQQVLGQGPQFIFQYYEKEERGRGNFPDRFSARQFPNYSSELNVNALLLGDSALYLCASSPLSTDTQYFGPGTRLTVL.

The chain employs TRBV19 and TRBJ2-3; D might be TRBD2 (6 bases). In germline, CDR1 is LNHDA, CDR2 SQIVND (reference sequence). The CDR3 is 13 amino acids. V was clipped by 5 bases and J by 6 bases, with 12 bases between them. Here the CDR3 reads CASSPTGGDTQYF. DNA for the CDR3: TGTGCCAGTAGTCCCACTGGGGGGGATACGCAGTATTTT.

This clone was found a few times. The V gene is TRBV5-1, the J gene TRBJ2-1, with D possibly TRBD2 on 5 matching bases. Per germline, CDR1 SGHRS and CDR2 YFSETQ. CDR3 size: 14 residues. Trimming removed 3 bases from V and 9 bases from J, with 16 bases in between. CDR3 in amino acids: CASSWAGSEGEQFF. CDR3 bases: TGCGCCAGCAGCTGGGCGGGTTCCGAGGGTGAGCAGTTCTTC. The complete variable domain, with remaining parts taken from reference TRBV5-1 and TRBJ2-1, reads KAGVTQTPRYLIKTRGQQVTLSCSPISGHRSVSWYQQTPGQGLQFLFEYFSETQRNKGNFPGRFSGRQFSNSRSEMNVSTLELGDSALYLCASSWAGSEGEQFFGPGTRLTVL.